Presented here are 27 T cell receptor beta chains from one specimen sequenced in a study of breast tumors, draining lymph nodes, adjacent tissues. Breast cancer patients provided tissue from their axillary draining lymph nodes. TCRdb reprocessed the multiplex PCR reads via MiXCR and lists one record per CDR3 protein. The table lists 250,000 or so distinct CDR3 sequences, around 31% of them singletons. The material sequenced was axillary lymph node tissue. Every receptor here comes from a female donor with breast cancer. Some clones in this sample may be carry-over from other donors' samples.

This clonotype was seen at least ten times. The rearrangement uses TRBV7-8 and TRBJ2-7, with 10 bases aligning to TRBD2. Trimming at V came to 5 bases and at J to 2 bases, leaving 3 bases not matched to a gene. Germline V gene data show CDR1 as SGHVS and CDR2 as FQNEAQ. The CDR3 totals 14 residues. In DNA form, the CDR3 reads TGTGCCAGCAGCCGAGCGGGAGGGCCCTACGAGCAGTACTTC. Translating it yields CASSRAGGPYEQYF.

As to this clonotype: This may come from a read error, since a much larger clone is one base off. The V gene is TRBV20-1, the J gene TRBJ2-7; the D call may be TRBD1 or TRBD2 (6 bases each). This CDR3 spans 14 amino acids. The germline gives CDR1 DFQATT, CDR2 SNEGSKA (reference sequence). This chain's CDR3 is CSAGRDTSSSEQYF. The CDR3 DNA reads TGCAGTGCCGGGCGGGACACCTCCTCCTCCGAGCAGTACTTC.

This clonotype was picked up a small number of times. The chain recombines TRBV4-3 with TRBJ2-4; a possible D gene is TRBD2 (7 bases). This CDR3 contains 14 residues. V lost 6 bases and J 3 bases, leaving 12 bases between the germline ends. The germline gives CDR1 LGHNA, CDR2 YSLEER. CDR3 nucleotide sequence: TGCGCCAGCAGTAGAAGGGGGGGCAAAAACATTCAGTACTTC. Translated: CASSRRGGKNIQYF.

This clonotype was seen more than once but under ten times. This may be a read error: a much more frequent sequence differs by one nucleotide. The V and J genes are TRBV11-2 and TRBJ2-5, with a weak D call TRBD2 (6 bases). Germline CDR1 is SGHAT and CDR2 is FQNNGV. CDR3 size: 14 residues. The V end lost 1 base, the J end lost 8 bases, and 14 bases lay between the germline ends. The CDR3 sequence is CASSLGGVTGTQYF. CDR3 nucleotides: TGTGCCAGCAGCTTAGGCGGGGTAACGGGTACCCAGTACTTC. Based on the CDR3 plus reference TRBV11-2 and TRBJ2-5, the full variable domain is EAGVAQSPRYKIIEKRQSVAFWCNPISGHATLYWYQQILGQGPKLLIQFQNNGVVDDSQLPKDRFSAERLKGVDSTLKIQPAKLEDSAVYLCASSLGGVTGTQYFGPGTRLLVL.

Many counts were recorded for this clonotype. CDR3 residues: CSARDLQRSSYNEQFF. DNA for the CDR3: TGCAGTGCTAGAGATCTTCAGCGGAGCTCCTACAATGAGCAGTTCTTC. J is TRBJ2-1 and V is TRBV20-1; the D gene is possibly TRBD2 (5 bases). The CDR3 extends over 16 amino acids. Per germline, CDR1 DFQATT and CDR2 SNEGSKA (reference sequence). V shed 0 bases and J shed 0 bases, with 12 bases lying between them.

V usage is TRBV28 and J usage is TRBJ2-7, with TRBD2 as a possible D gene (6 bases). Germline V gene data show CDR1 as MDHEN and CDR2 as SYDVKM. Deletions cut 3 bases from V and 6 bases from J, with 15 bases between. The CDR3 runs 14 residues. CDR3 nucleotides: TGTGCCAGCAGTTTTGGGGACTTTCGGCGCGAGCAGTACTTC. Its translation is CASSFGDFRREQYF.

In the case of this clonotype: A much bigger clone sits one base away, suggesting this may be a read error. The chain has TRBV20-1 and TRBJ2-1, with TRBD2 matching over 13 bases. Germline V lookup: CDR1 DFQATT, CDR2 SNEGSKA (reference sequence). The CDR3 contains 16 residues. CDR3: CSARGTSGSSYNEQLF. The CDR3 bases are TGCAGTGCTAGAGGGACTAGCGGGAGCTCCTACAATGAGCAGCTCTTC.

This clonotype was recorded at least ten times. The chain carries TRBV5-1 and TRBJ2-3, with TRBD2 matching over 8 bases. V lost 0 bases to trimming and J lost 0 bases; unmatched junction nucleotides: 3. The CDR3 runs to 16 residues. From germline, CDR1 is SGHRS and CDR2 YFSETQ. The DNA for the CDR3 is TGCGCCAGCAGCTTGGCTGGCGGGAGGAGCACAGATACGCAGTATTTT. Its protein is CASSLAGGRSTDTQYF. The whole variable domain, remainder taken from reference TRBV5-1 and TRBJ2-3, is KAGVTQTPRYLIKTRGQQVTLSCSPISGHRSVSWYQQTPGQGLQFLFEYFSETQRNKGNFPGRFSGRQFSNSRSEMNVSTLELGDSALYLCASSLAGGRSTDTQYFGPGTRLTVL.

This clonotype occurred many times. The V and J genes are TRBV11-3 and TRBJ2-3; the D is unclear. The V end lost 4 bases, the J end lost 4 bases, and 15 bases lay between the germline ends. Germline V gene sequence: CDR1 SGHNT, CDR2 YENEEA. This CDR3 comprises 15 residues. The CDR3 spells CASSSIRSKPDTQYF. In DNA, the CDR3 is TGTGCCAGCAGCTCAATTAGAAGTAAGCCAGATACGCAGTATTTT.

As concerns this clonotype: A junction boundary mismatches the germline segment, possibly from a read error. The chain combines TRBV12-3 or TRBV12-4 with TRBJ2-1, with unresolved D. This CDR3 is 17 amino acids long. CDR3 bases: TGCGCCAGCAGTTTCTCCTCCGTACTGACGTCGGTGGATGAGCAGTTCTTC. Its translation is CASSFSSVLTSVDEQFF.

In the case of this clonotype: This may come from a read error, since a much larger clone is one base off. The chain couples TRBV28 to TRBJ2-7; TRBD2 matches 9 bases. The CDR3 has 13 residues. Germline values: CDR1 MDHEN, CDR2 SYDVKM. V shed 7 bases and J 2 bases; nucleotides not matched to a gene: 3. The CDR3 nucleotides are TGTGCCAGCACCCTAGCGGGAACCTACGAGCAGTACTTC. This codes for CASTLAGTYEQYF.

This clonotype was found many times. The genes are TRBV5-4 and TRBJ1-3; no reliable D call. The V end was cut by 3 bases, the J end by 0 bases, with 13 bases between. The CDR3 spans 16 residues. Germline CDR1 SGHNT, CDR2 YYREEE (reference sequence). The CDR3 nucleotides read TGTGCCAGCAGCTCTCCGTCGCTTCTCTCTGGAAACACCATATATTTT. This sequence encodes CASSSPSLLSGNTIYF.

This clonotype was seen ten or more times. The rearrangement joins TRBV6-6 to TRBJ1-5; D not resolved. The V end lost 7 bases, the J end lost 0 bases, and 13 bases lay between the germline ends. This CDR3 is 15 amino acids long. Germline CDR1 reads MNHNY; CDR2 reads SVGAGI (reference sequence). The CDR3 region is CASIEGSVSNQPQHF. CDR3 DNA sequence: TGTGCCAGCATCGAAGGGTCGGTTAGCAATCAGCCCCAGCATTTT.

A note on this clonotype: A single base separates this from a much larger clone, so it may be a read error. V is TRBV6-4 and J is TRBJ2-3; D call uncertain. This CDR3 is 13 amino acids long. Germline V gene sequence: CDR1 MRHNA, CDR2 SNTAGT. CDR3 sequence: CASSDGTQDTRYF. The DNA of the CDR3 is TGTGCCAGCAGTGACGGAACGCAGGATACGCGGTATTTT.

CDR3 region: CASSKGAGGAKNIQYF. Written as DNA, the CDR3 is TGTGCCAGCAGTAAGGGCGCCGGAGGGGCCAAAAACATTCAGTACTTC. J is TRBJ2-4 and V is TRBV12-3 or TRBV12-4; D may be TRBD2 (6 bases). Trimming removed 5 bases at V and 1 base at J, with 15 bases between. The length of the CDR3 is 16 residues.

This clonotype was observed at least ten times. This sequence joins TRBV7-2 and TRBJ2-1; 9 nucleotides line up with TRBD2. V dropped 3 bases and J dropped 9; count of bases not matched to a gene: 12. This CDR3 comprises 16 residues. CDR1 and CDR2 from the germline V gene are SGHTA and FQGNSA. In nucleotides, the CDR3 is TGTGCCAGCAGCTTTCGTAGCGGGAGCTCGGGGGGTGAGCAGTTCTTC. Its protein product is CASSFRSGSSGGEQFF.

This clonotype was picked up many times. The chain employs TRBV7-9 and TRBJ2-1; TRBD2 agrees at 11 bases. V shed 4 bases and J 4 bases; nucleotides not matched to a gene: 6. The CDR3 contains 16 residues. Germline V CDR1 and CDR2: SEHNR, FQNEAQ (reference sequence). CDR3 residues: CASSYSGRASYNEQFF. CDR3 DNA: TGTGCCAGCAGCTATAGCGGGAGGGCCTCTTACAATGAGCAGTTCTTC.

This clonotype was detected a few times. Its ends do not fully match the called genes, so a read error is possible. The gene calls are TRBV6-5 and TRBJ1-5; no reliable D call. The CDR3 is 15 amino acids. The germline CDR1 and CDR2 sequences are MNHEY and SVGAGI. The CDR3 loop is CASSHSGVGNQPQHF. DNA for the CDR3: TGTGCCAGCAGTCACTCGGGTGTCGGCAATCAGCCCCAGCATTTT.

This clonotype was seen at least ten times. V and J are TRBV7-2 and TRBJ1-1; D gene ambiguous. The CDR3 has 13 amino acids. Trimming cost V 1 base and J 1 base, with 4 bases left between them. The germline V gene encodes CDR1 SGHTA and CDR2 FQGNSA. DNA of the CDR3: TGTGCCAGCAGCTTAGACCGGAACACTGAAGCTTTCTTT. Translated, it gives CASSLDRNTEAFF. Combining the CDR3 with reference TRBV7-2 and TRBJ1-1 gives the whole variable domain GAGVSQSPSNKVTEKGKDVELRCDPISGHTALYWYRQSLGQGLEFLIYFQGNSAPDKSGLPSDRFSAERTGGSVSTLTIQRTQQEDSAVYLCASSLDRNTEAFFGQGTRLTVV.

As concerns this clonotype: Mismatch with germline at one junction end may stem from a read error. The chain combines TRBV12-3 or TRBV12-4 with TRBJ1-3, with 8 bases aligning to TRBD1. This CDR3 comprises 17 residues. In nucleotides, the CDR3 is TGTGCCAGCACCGCCCTCGGACAGGGCGTTGCTGGAAACACCGTATATTTT. It translates to CASTALGQGVAGNTVYF.

This clonotype was seen many times. V is TRBV29-1 and J is TRBJ2-2; D is unclear. Trimming pared 4 bases from V and 6 bases from J, leaving 9 bases between. This CDR3 is 12 amino acids long. Germline values: CDR1 SQVTM, CDR2 ANQGSEA. Written as DNA, the CDR3 is TGCAGCGTTGTACGCGCGGCCGGGGAGCTGTTTTTT. This encodes CSVVRAAGELFF.

In this sample, this clonotype turned up a few times. V and J are TRBV28 and TRBJ2-7; TRBD2 matches at 7 bases. Trimming removed 1 base from V and 2 bases from J; junction bases left unmatched: 5. This CDR3 is 15 amino acids long. CDR1 and CDR2 from the germline V gene are MDHEN and SYDVKM. CDR3 sequence: CASSLFLAVTYEQYF. CDR3 sequence (DNA): TGTGCCAGCAGTTTATTCCTAGCGGTCACCTACGAGCAGTACTTC.

In regard to this clonotype: This may come from a read error, since a much larger clone is one base off. The V gene is TRBV9, the J gene TRBJ2-1; tentatively, D is TRBD2 (5 bases). This CDR3 has 14 amino acids. Germline-derived CDR1 and CDR2 are SGDLS and YYNGEE. Here the CDR3 DNA reads TGTGCCAGCAGCGTAGGTGGACTTTACAATGAGCAGTCCTTC. Translation gives CASSVGGLYNEQSF.

This clonotype was picked up a small number of times. V usage is TRBV2 and J usage is TRBJ2-4; possible D gene TRBD2, 6 bases. CDR1 SNHLY and CDR2 FYNNEI come from the germline V gene. Trimming cost V 1 base and J 0 bases, with 10 bases left between them. This CDR3 is 16 amino acids long. The CDR3 loop is CASSEEAGLAKNIQYF. As DNA, the CDR3 is TGTGCCAGCAGTGAAGAGGCGGGGTTAGCCAAAAACATTCAGTACTTC.

This clonotype was counted many times. The V and J genes are TRBV24-1 and TRBJ2-1; 13 positions match TRBD2. After removal of 4 bases from V and 8 bases from J, the junction contained 7 bases not matched to a gene. This CDR3 region has 16 residues. Germline V gene sequence: CDR1 KGHDR, CDR2 SFDVKD. The CDR3 reads CATSDHGTSGKDEQFF. CDR3 sequence (DNA): TGTGCCACCAGTGACCACGGGACTAGCGGGAAGGATGAGCAGTTCTTC.

This chain joins TRBV28 and TRBJ2-3; D unresolved. Germline assignment: CDR1 MDHEN and CDR2 SYDVKM. The CDR3 loop spans 14 amino acids. V was clipped by 7 bases and J by 0 bases, with 11 bases between them. CDR3 in DNA: TGTGCCAGCAAAGGGCAGGTTAGCACAGATACGCAGTATTTT. It translates to CASKGQVSTDTQYF.

This clonotype was picked up many times. V usage is TRBV9 and J usage is TRBJ1-6; unclear D gene. Germline CDR1 reads SGDLS; CDR2 reads YYNGEE. The V end was cut by 4 bases, the J end by 9 bases, with 17 bases between. The CDR3 covers 15 residues. CDR3 amino acids: CASSSKVGSGSPLHF. In DNA form, the CDR3 reads TGTGCCAGCAGCTCCAAAGTAGGGAGCGGTTCACCCCTCCACTTT.